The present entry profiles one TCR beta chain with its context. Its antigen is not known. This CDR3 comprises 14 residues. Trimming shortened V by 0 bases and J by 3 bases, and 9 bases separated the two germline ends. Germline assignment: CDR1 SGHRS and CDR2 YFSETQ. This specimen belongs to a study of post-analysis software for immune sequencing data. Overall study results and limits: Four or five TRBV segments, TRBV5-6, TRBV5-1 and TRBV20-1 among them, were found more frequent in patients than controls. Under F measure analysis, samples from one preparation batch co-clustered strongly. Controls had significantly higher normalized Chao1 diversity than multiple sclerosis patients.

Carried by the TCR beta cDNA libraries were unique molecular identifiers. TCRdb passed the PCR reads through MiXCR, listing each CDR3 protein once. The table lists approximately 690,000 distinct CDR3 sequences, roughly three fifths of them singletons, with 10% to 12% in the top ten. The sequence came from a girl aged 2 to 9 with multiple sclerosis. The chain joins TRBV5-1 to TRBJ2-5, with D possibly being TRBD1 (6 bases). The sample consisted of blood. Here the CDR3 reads CASSLGRGEETQYF. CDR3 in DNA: TGCGCCAGCAGCTTGGGCAGGGGAGAAGAGACCCAGTACTTC.